The 18 T cell receptor beta chains below all came from one sample that was sequenced in a study of shared clonotypes between healthy human individuals. Clones were read by immunoSEQ multiplex PCR, and TCRdb kept only the in-frame ones, dropping some. The table has some 2.1 million clones, roughly 96% seen once; the top ten hold around 0.13%. The sequenced sample was naive CD4+ T cells sorted from blood. The subset was: CD45RA+ positively selected. The receptor set was obtained from a man aged 18 to 30 in good health.

V gene TRBV5-6 combines with J gene TRBJ1-6; perhaps TRBD1 as D (6 bases). Germline-derived CDR1 and CDR2 are SGHDT and YYEEEE. Trimming took off 4 bases at V and 2 bases at J, with 13 bases between the two ends. This CDR3 comprises 16 residues. The CDR3 DNA follows: TGTGCCAGCAGCGTTACAGGGAGTACCTATAATTCACCCCTCCACTTT. Translation gives CASSVTGSTYNSPLHF.

This clone occurred once. The rearrangement uses TRBV30 and TRBJ2-5; a possible D gene is TRBD2 (6 bases). The V end lost 0 bases, the J end lost 7 bases, and 15 bases lay between the germline ends. There are 14 residues in the CDR3. CDR1 and CDR2 (germline): GTSNPN, SVGIG (reference sequence). The CDR3 coding sequence is TGTGCCTGGAGTGTACTTGCGGGGTCGGGGACCCAGTACTTC. Translation gives CAWSVLAGSGTQYF.

This clone was observed once. The chain links TRBV7-2 to TRBJ1-2, with D perhaps matching TRBD1 (5 bases). Trimming took off 1 base at V and 5 bases at J, with 20 bases between the two ends. Germline-derived CDR1 and CDR2 are SGHTA and FQGNSA. The CDR3 is made up of 17 amino acids. CDR3 loop: CASSLVGTGTFDYGYTF. CDR3 nucleotides: TGTGCCAGCAGCTTAGTAGGGACCGGGACGTTCGATTATGGCTACACCTTC.

The V and J genes are TRBV6-1 and TRBJ1-1, with D tentatively TRBD1 (6 bases). The germline V gene has CDR1 MNHNS and CDR2 SASEGT. The germline V and J ends were trimmed by 6 bases and 0 bases, with 14 bases remaining between them. The CDR3 sequence is 15 residues long. The CDR3 reads CASSPDDRLNTEAFF. The CDR3 bases are TGTGCCAGCAGCCCAGACGACAGGTTGAACACTGAAGCTTTCTTT.

The V and J genes are TRBV10-2 and TRBJ1-5; 8 nucleotides line up with TRBD1. After removal of 2 bases from V and 4 bases from J, the junction contained 7 bases not matched to a gene. Germline CDR1 and CDR2: WSHSY and SAAADI. The CDR3 consists of 16 residues. The CDR3 sequence is CASSEDRYRGNQPQHF. DNA of the CDR3: TGCGCCAGCAGTGAGGACAGGTACAGGGGGAATCAGCCCCAGCATTTT.

This chain uses TRBV2 with TRBJ1-5, with D uncertain. This CDR3 comprises 15 residues. Trimming removed 5 bases from V and 0 bases from J, with 11 bases in between. Germline V CDR1 and CDR2: SNHLY, FYNNEI. The CDR3 region is CASSFGGGSNQPQHF. CDR3 nucleotides: TGTGCCAGCAGTTTCGGAGGTGGTAGCAATCAGCCCCAGCATTTT.

The chain recombines TRBV29-1 with TRBJ2-5; tentatively, D is TRBD1 (6 bases). Trimming left V 6 bases short and J 5 bases short, with 13 bases between. The CDR3 spans 12 residues. CDR1 is SQVTM, CDR2 ANQGSEA, per germline. This CDR3 reads CSVMTGPETQYF. DNA for the CDR3: TGCAGCGTGATGACAGGTCCCGAGACCCAGTACTTC.

V gene TRBV5-1 combines with J gene TRBJ2-7, with 9 bases matching TRBD2. CDR3 length equals 16 residues. With 4 bases clipped from V and 0 bases from J, the junction kept 8 bases outside the gene matches. Germline CDR1 is SGHRS and CDR2 is YFSETQ. The CDR3 sequence is CASSGLAGTLSYEQYF. The CDR3 nucleotides are TGCGCCAGCAGCGGGCTAGCGGGAACCCTCTCCTACGAGCAGTACTTC.

The V call is TRBV7-2, the J call TRBJ1-1, with a weak D call TRBD1 (6 bases). Trimming left V 8 bases short and J 6 bases short, with 22 bases between. CDR1 SGHTA and CDR2 FQGNSA come from the germline V gene. This CDR3 contains 15 residues. CDR3 sequence (DNA): TGTGCCAGCTCCCTAGGGGGGGTTGGGTCGGCTGAAGCTTTCTTT. It yields the protein CASSLGGVGSAEAFF.

About this clone itself: Other nucleotide sequences from this sample produce the same CDR3. The rearrangement uses TRBV5-1 and TRBJ2-3; 14 bases are shared with TRBD2. The V segment lost 4 bases and the J segment 0 bases; nucleotides outside the gene matches: 4. Germline values: CDR1 SGHRS, CDR2 YFSETQ. This CDR3 comprises 17 residues. The CDR3 spells CASSPGTSGRSTDTQYF. CDR3 DNA sequence: TGCGCCAGCAGCCCCGGGACTAGCGGGAGAAGCACAGATACGCAGTATTTT.

The rearrangement uses TRBV25-1 and TRBJ2-5; a weak D match, TRBD1 (6 bases). The CDR3 covers 15 residues. The germline V and J ends were trimmed by 7 bases and 5 bases, with 20 bases remaining between them. The germline CDR1 and CDR2 sequences are MGHDK and SYGVNS. This chain's CDR3 is CASTPNALDRETQYF. The CDR3 coding sequence is TGTGCCAGCACCCCGAACGCCCTAGACAGGGAGACCCAGTACTTC.

This clone has a single count. The chain recombines TRBV11-2 with TRBJ2-6; D remains ambiguous. V lost 4 bases and J 2 bases, leaving 6 bases between the germline ends. This CDR3 comprises 14 residues. Germline assignment: CDR1 SGHAT and CDR2 FQNNGV. CDR3 DNA: TGTGCCAGCAGCTCCGACCCTGGGGCCAACGTCCTGACTTTC. This codes for CASSSDPGANVLTF.

The CDR3 DNA reads TGCGCCAGCAGCCCACAGGGGCAAGGTAATTCACCCCTCCACTTT. It specifies CASSPQGQGNSPLHF. V gene TRBV5-1 combines with J gene TRBJ1-6; 7 positions match TRBD1. J gave up 6 bases and V 4 bases, and 7 bases lay outside the gene matches. CDR3 length: 15 amino acids. Germline lookup yields CDR1 SGHRS and CDR2 YFSETQ.

The chain combines TRBV6-5 with TRBJ2-7; 8 bases agree with TRBD2. This CDR3 has 15 amino acids. The V segment lost 3 bases and the J segment 6 bases; nucleotides outside the gene matches: 10. The germline gives CDR1 MNHEY, CDR2 SVGAGI. The CDR3 is CASSYSSGRISEQYF. In nucleotides, the CDR3 is TGTGCCAGCAGTTATTCGAGCGGGAGAATCTCCGAGCAGTACTTC.

This clone was recorded once. This chain joins TRBV18 and TRBJ2-7; D is possibly TRBD2 (6 bases). The V and J ends lost 0 bases and 6 bases respectively, with 6 bases between them. CDR1 and CDR2 (germline): KGHSH, LQKENI. The CDR3 sequence is 12 residues long. The CDR3: CASSPPRGEQYF. CDR3 nucleotides: TGTGCCAGCTCACCACCGCGGGGCGAGCAGTACTTC. The full variable domain, in which reference TRBV18 and TRBJ2-7 provide the parts outside the CDR3, is NAGVMQNPRHLVRRRGQEARLRCSPMKGHSHVYWYRQLPEEGLKFMVYLQKENIIDESGMPKERFSAEFPKEGPSILRIQQVVRGDSAAYFCASSPPRGEQYFGPGTRLTVT.

This clone was observed once. V usage is TRBV9 and J usage is TRBJ2-2, with D hard to call. With 3 bases removed from V and 7 bases from J, the gap between germline ends came to 16 bases. CDR3 length: 15 residues. Per the germline V gene, CDR1 is SGDLS and CDR2 is YYNGEE. This CDR3 is CASSGTAGFSGELFF. In DNA form, the CDR3 reads TGTGCCAGCAGCGGAACCGCAGGTTTCAGCGGGGAGCTGTTTTTT.

Only one count was recorded for this clone. Other DNA sequences in the same sample also yield this CDR3. The chain carries TRBV18 and TRBJ1-5; 10 positions agree with TRBD1. The J segment lost 3 bases and the V segment lost 2 bases, leaving 1 base of the junction unmatched. Germline V gives CDR1 KGHSH, CDR2 LQKENI. CDR3 length equals 15 residues. CDR3 bases: TGTGCCAGCTCACCAGGACAGGGGGTCAATCAGCCCCAGCATTTT. Amino acid sequence: CASSPGQGVNQPQHF. The complete variable domain, with remaining parts taken from reference TRBV18 and TRBJ1-5, reads NAGVMQNPRHLVRRRGQEARLRCSPMKGHSHVYWYRQLPEEGLKFMVYLQKENIIDESGMPKERFSAEFPKEGPSILRIQQVVRGDSAAYFCASSPGQGVNQPQHFGDGTRLSIL.

The CDR3 region has the DNA TGTGCCATCATCGACGAGGGACAAAAAGCTTTCTTT. Amino acids: CAIIDEGQKAFF. The chain is built from TRBV10-3 and TRBJ1-1; perhaps TRBD1 as D (6 bases). This CDR3 is 12 amino acids long. V lost 7 bases and J lost 9, with 15 bases in between. Looked up from germline, CDR1 is ENHRY and CDR2 is SYGVKD.